This T cell receptor (beta chain) appears in the sequencing data of a study of cytomegalovirus exposure and HLA in healthy donors. The trim removed 4 bases at V and 8 bases at J, leaving 6 bases unmatched. The CDR3 length is 13 residues. CDR1 SGHNT and CDR2 YYREEE come from the germline V gene (reference sequence). PCR primers comprised 60 Vbeta and 13 Jbeta primers. Clones were read by immunoSEQ multiplex PCR, and TCRdb kept only the in-frame ones, dropping some. Of fewer than 250,000 clones in the sample, more than 75% were seen once. The receptor's source is a woman aged 25 to 39 in good health and CMV-seropositive. Source material: PBMCs. This chain uses TRBV5-4 with TRBJ2-5; 9 bases fit TRBD1. The CDR3 DNA reads as TGTGCCAGCAGCATTCCGGGACAGGGAACCCAGTACTTC. It is translated as CASSIPGQGTQYF.